Ten or more counts support the clone carrying this T cell receptor (beta chain). Scientists amplified the TCR beta CDR3 regions from RNA transcripts. Amplification began with first-round RT-PCR using HTBI primers, then second-round multiplex PCR was performed. TCRdb reanalysed the multiplex PCR reads using MiXCR and keeps one entry per CDR3 protein. The repertoire includes around 1.1 million distinct CDR3 sequences, about 35% of them detected once, and around 10% sits in the top ten. This sample stems from a study of Graves' ophthalmopathy and Graves' hyperthyroidism. Study summary: In this cohort's terms, stable hyperthyroidism meant no ophthalmopathy by 18 months of follow-up.

Trimming pared 4 bases from V and 4 bases from J, leaving 17 bases between. Germline CDR1 reads LNHDA; CDR2 reads SQIVND (reference sequence). CDR3 length equals 16 residues. This chain links TRBV19 with TRBJ1-5; no definite D call. Input material: peripheral blood or thyroid tissue (not recorded which). The clonotype originates from an adult man with Graves' hyperthyroidism. This CDR3 is CASSKSGPGGNQPQHF. The CDR3 nucleotides read TGTGCCAGTAGTAAATCCGGCCCAGGTGGGAATCAGCCCCAGCATTTT.